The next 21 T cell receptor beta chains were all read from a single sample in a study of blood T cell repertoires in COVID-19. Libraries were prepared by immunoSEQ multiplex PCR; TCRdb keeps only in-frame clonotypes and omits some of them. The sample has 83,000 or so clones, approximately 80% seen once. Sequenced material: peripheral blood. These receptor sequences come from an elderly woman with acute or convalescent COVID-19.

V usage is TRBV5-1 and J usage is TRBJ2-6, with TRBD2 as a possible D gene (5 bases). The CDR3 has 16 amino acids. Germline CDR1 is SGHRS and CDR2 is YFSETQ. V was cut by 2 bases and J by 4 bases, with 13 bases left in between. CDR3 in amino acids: CASSFSGTYGANVLTF. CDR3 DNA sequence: TGCGCCAGCAGCTTTTCGGGAACGTACGGGGCCAACGTCCTGACTTTC.

In nucleotides, the CDR3 is TGTGCCAGCAGCACTTACAGGGTCGGGAATCAGCCCCAGCATTTT. This codes for CASSTYRVGNQPQHF. This chain uses TRBV6-2 or TRBV6-3 with TRBJ1-5; perhaps TRBD1 as D (6 bases). V dropped 6 bases and J dropped 4 bases, with 16 bases sitting between them. CDR3 size: 15 residues. Germline CDR1 is MNHEY and CDR2 is SVGEGT.

In DNA, the CDR3 is TGTGCCAGCAGCGACCCCGGCAGGGGTTTTGACTATGGCTACACCTTC. It translates to CASSDPGRGFDYGYTF. The chain uses TRBV5-6 and TRBJ1-2; tentatively, D is TRBD1 (6 bases). V lost 4 bases, J lost 3 bases, and 19 bases lay in between. Germline values: CDR1 SGHDT, CDR2 YYEEEE. The CDR3 consists of 16 residues. The variable domain in full, with the rest retrieved from reference TRBV5-6 and TRBJ1-2, is DAGVTQSPTHLIKTRGQQVTLRCSPKSGHDTVSWYQQALGQGPQFIFQYYEEEERQRGNFPDRFSGHQFPNYSSELNVNALLLGDSALYLCASSDPGRGFDYGYTFGSGTRLTVV.

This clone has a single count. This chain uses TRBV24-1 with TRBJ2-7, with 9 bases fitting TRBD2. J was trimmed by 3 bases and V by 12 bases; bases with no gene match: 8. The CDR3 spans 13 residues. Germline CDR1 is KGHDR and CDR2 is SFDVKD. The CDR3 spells CASSGEPFYEQYF. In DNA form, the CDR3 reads TGTGCCTCTAGCGGGGAGCCCTTCTACGAGCAGTACTTC.

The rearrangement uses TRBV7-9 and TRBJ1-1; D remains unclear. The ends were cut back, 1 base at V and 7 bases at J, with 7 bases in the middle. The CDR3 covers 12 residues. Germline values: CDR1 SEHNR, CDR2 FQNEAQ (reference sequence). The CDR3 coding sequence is TGTGCCAGCAGCTTAGACAGCAATGAAGCTTTCTTT. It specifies CASSLDSNEAFF.

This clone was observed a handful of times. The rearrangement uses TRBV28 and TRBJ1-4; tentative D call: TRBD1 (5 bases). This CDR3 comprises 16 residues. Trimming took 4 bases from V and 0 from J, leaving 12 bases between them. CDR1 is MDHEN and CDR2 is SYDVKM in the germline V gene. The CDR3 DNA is TGTGCCAGCAGTTCCCGGGACTTTGCAACTAATGAAAAACTGTTTTTT. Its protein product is CASSSRDFATNEKLFF.

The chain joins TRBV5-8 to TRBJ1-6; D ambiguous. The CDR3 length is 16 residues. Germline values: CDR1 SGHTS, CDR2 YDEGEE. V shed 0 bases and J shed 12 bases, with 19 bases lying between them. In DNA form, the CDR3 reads TGTGCCAGCAGCTTGGAAGGCAACGCGTACGGCGGACCCCTCCACTTT. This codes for CASSLEGNAYGGPLHF.

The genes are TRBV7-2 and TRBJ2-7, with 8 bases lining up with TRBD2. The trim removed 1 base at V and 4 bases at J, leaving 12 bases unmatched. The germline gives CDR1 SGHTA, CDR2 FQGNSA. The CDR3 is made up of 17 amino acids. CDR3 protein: CASSLVVGTSEVYEQYF. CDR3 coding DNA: TGTGCCAGCAGCTTAGTTGTCGGGACTAGTGAAGTATACGAGCAGTACTTC.

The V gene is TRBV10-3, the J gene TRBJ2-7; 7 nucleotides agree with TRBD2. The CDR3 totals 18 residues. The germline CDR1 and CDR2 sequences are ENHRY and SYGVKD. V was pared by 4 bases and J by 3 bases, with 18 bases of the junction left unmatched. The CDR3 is CAISASLSLSGTFYEQYF. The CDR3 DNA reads TGTGCCATCAGTGCATCACTGTCCCTCAGCGGGACTTTCTACGAGCAGTACTTC.

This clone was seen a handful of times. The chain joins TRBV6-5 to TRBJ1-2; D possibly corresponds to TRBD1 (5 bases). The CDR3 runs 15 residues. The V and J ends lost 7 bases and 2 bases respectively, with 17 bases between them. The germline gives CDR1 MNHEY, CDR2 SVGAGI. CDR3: CASKNLGQGNYGYTF. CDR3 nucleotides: TGTGCCAGCAAGAATTTAGGACAAGGAAACTATGGCTACACCTTC.

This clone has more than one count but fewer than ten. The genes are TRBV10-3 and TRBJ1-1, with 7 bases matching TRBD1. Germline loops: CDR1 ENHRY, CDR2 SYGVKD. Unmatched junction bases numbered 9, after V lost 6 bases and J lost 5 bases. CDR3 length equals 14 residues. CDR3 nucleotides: TGTGCCATCAGCCGGACAGGCCGGGTTACTGAAGCTTTCTTT. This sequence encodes CAISRTGRVTEAFF.

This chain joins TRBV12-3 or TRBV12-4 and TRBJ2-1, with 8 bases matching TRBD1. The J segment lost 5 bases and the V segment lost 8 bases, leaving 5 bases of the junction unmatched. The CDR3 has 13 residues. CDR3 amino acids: CASGGTGHNEQFF. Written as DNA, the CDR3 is TGTGCCAGCGGCGGGACAGGCCACAATGAGCAGTTCTTC.

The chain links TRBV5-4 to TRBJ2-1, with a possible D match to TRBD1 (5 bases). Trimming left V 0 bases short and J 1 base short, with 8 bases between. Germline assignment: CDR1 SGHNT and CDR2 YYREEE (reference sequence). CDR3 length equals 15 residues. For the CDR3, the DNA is TGTGCCAGCAGCTTGGCAGGGCAGTCCTACAATGAGCAGTTCTTC. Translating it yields CASSLAGQSYNEQFF.

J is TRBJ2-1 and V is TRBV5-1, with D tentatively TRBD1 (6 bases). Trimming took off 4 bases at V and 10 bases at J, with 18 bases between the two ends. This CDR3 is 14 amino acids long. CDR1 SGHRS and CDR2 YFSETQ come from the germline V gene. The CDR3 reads CASSRAGQSFEQFF. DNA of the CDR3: TGCGCCAGCAGCCGGGCTGGACAGTCCTTCGAGCAGTTCTTC.

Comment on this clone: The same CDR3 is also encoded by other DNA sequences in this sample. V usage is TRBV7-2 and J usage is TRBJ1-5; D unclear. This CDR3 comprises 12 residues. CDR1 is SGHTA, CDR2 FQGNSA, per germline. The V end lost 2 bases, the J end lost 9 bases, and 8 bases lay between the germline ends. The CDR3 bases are TGTGCCAGCAGCTTAACTCCTGGGCCCCAGCATTTT. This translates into CASSLTPGPQHF.

The CDR3 DNA sequence: TGTGCCAGCTCAGTACCGGGACATAGGGACTCACCCCTCCACTTT. Encoded protein: CASSVPGHRDSPLHF. This chain links TRBV18 with TRBJ1-6; TRBD1 is a possible D gene (6 bases). The CDR3 extends over 15 amino acids. The V end lost 5 bases, the J end lost 10 bases, and 18 bases lay between the germline ends. CDR1 and CDR2 from the germline V gene are KGHSH and LQKENI.

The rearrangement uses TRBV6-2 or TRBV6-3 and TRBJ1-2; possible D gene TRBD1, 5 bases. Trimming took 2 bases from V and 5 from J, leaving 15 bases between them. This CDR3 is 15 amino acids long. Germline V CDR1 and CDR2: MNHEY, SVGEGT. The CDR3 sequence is CASSYHRGSSYGYTF. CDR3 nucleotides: TGTGCCAGCAGTTACCATAGGGGCAGTAGTTATGGCTACACCTTC.

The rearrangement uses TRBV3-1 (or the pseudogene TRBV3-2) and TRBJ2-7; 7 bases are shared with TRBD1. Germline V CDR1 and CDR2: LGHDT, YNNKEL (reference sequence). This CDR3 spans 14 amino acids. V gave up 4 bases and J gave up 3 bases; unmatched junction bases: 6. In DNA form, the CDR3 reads TGTGCCAGCAGCCCTACGGGACAGAACTACGAGCAGTACTTC. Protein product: CASSPTGQNYEQYF.

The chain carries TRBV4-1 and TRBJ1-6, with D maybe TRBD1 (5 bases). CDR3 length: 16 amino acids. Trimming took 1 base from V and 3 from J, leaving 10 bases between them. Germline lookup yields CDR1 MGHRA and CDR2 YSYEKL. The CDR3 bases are TGCGCCAGCAGCCAAGGTGCGGGGGACTATAATTCACCCCTCCACTTT. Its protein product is CASSQGAGDYNSPLHF.

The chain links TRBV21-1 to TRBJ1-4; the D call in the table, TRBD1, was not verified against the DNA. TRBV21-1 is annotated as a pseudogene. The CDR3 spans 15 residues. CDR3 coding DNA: TGTGCCAGCAGCAATGTTACAGGGTGGGAAGAAAAACTGTTTTTT. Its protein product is CASSNVTGWEEKLFF.

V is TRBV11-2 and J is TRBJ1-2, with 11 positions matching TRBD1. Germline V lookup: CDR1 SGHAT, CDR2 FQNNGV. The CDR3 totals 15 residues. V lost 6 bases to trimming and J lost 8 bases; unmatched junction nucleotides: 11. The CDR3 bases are TGTGCCAGCAGTTTCGCTGGACAGGGGGCGGGAGGCTACACCTTC. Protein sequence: CASSFAGQGAGGYTF. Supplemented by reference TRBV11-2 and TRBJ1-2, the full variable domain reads EAGVAQSPRYKIIEKRQSVAFWCNPISGHATLYWYQQILGQGPKLLIQFQNNGVVDDSQLPKDRFSAERLKGVDSTLKIQPAKLEDSAVYLCASSFAGQGAGGYTFGSGTRLTVV.